These 23 T cell receptor beta chains originate from one sample sequenced in a study of T cells in localized non-small cell lung cancer (dated by TCRdb to 2018 to 2021). Receptors were amplified or captured by the immunoSEQ multiplex PCR assay. The immuneACCESS repertoire file appears here via TCRdb, limited to in-frame rearrangements. These files lack a portion of the clones; in checked studies, under half of the deficit traces to unresolved V genes, and the cause of the others is not known. This sample comprises around 2,000 clones, 24% of them detected only once. Of the sample, 15% is held by the ten largest clones. The specimen was lung tumor tissue, collected before any cancer treatment. These receptors originate from a female donor older than 55 with stage II squamous cell lung carcinoma.

The chain is built from TRBV6-8 and TRBJ1-2; TRBD1 matches at 8 bases. The germline V gene has CDR1 MNHGY and CDR2 SAAAGT. The CDR3 is 12 residues long. With 7 bases clipped from V and 6 bases from J, the junction kept 4 bases outside the gene matches. The CDR3 DNA sequence: TGTGCCAGCACTAAGGACAGGGATGGCTACACCTTC. Amino acid sequence: CASTKDRDGYTF.

The chain couples TRBV11-3 to TRBJ2-7; weak D call: TRBD1 (6 bases). The CDR3 consists of 14 residues. CDR1 and CDR2 from the germline V gene are SGHNT and YENEEA. Trimming stripped 3 bases from V and 6 bases from J, with 15 bases between. CDR3 loop: CASSLRQGLGEQYF. The CDR3 DNA reads TGTGCCAGCAGCTTGCGGCAGGGGCTGGGCGAGCAGTACTTC.

The chain employs TRBV28 and TRBJ2-3, with D hard to call. CDR1 is MDHEN and CDR2 is SYDVKM in the germline V gene. The germline V and J ends were trimmed by 5 bases and 6 bases, with 9 bases remaining between them. The CDR3 spans 12 residues. CDR3 in DNA: TGTGCCAGCAGTCAGGAGTGGGATACGCAGTATTTT. Its protein is CASSQEWDTQYF.

The V call is TRBV5-1, the J call TRBJ2-1; weak D call: TRBD1 (7 bases). This CDR3 is built from 15 residues. The ends were cut back, 4 bases at V and 5 bases at J, with 16 bases in the middle. In germline, CDR1 is SGHRS, CDR2 YFSETQ. CDR3 DNA sequence: TGCGCCAGCAGCGCGGAGGGGGCGCTGAACAATGAGCAGTTCTTC. It is translated as CASSAEGALNNEQFF.

This clone is labeled medium-sized. The CDR3 sequence is CASSYAGQSSYNSPLHF. The CDR3 nucleotides are TGTGCCAGCAGTTACGCCGGACAGAGCTCCTATAATTCACCCCTCCACTTT. The rearrangement links TRBV6-8 to TRBJ1-6; D is perhaps TRBD1 (6 bases). V lost 2 bases and J 0 bases, leaving 11 bases between the germline ends. The CDR3 is made up of 17 amino acids. From germline, CDR1 is MNHGY and CDR2 SAAAGT.

The rearrangement uses TRBV19 and TRBJ1-1; unclear D gene. V shed 5 bases and J shed 4 bases, with 14 bases lying between them. This CDR3 is 14 amino acids long. Germline loops: CDR1 LNHDA, CDR2 SQIVND (reference sequence). CDR3 amino acids: CASSVKALGTEAFF. The CDR3 DNA reads as TGTGCCAGTAGTGTCAAAGCATTAGGCACTGAAGCTTTCTTT.

J is TRBJ2-7 and V is TRBV5-1; 7 bases map to TRBD1. Trimming took 6 bases from V and 0 from J; bases not matched to a gene: 15. CDR1 and CDR2 (germline): SGHRS, YFSETQ. The CDR3 loop spans 17 amino acids. The CDR3 bases are TGCGCCAGCACCTCCTCCAAGGGACAGTCGACCTCCTACGAGCAGTACTTC. It encodes CASTSSKGQSTSYEQYF.

In its sample, this clone was seen a few times. The chain links TRBV6-8 to TRBJ2-2; 10 nucleotides match TRBD1. V was pared by 6 bases and J by 2 bases, with 3 bases of the junction left unmatched. The CDR3 contains 15 residues. CDR1 and CDR2 (germline): MNHGY, SAAAGT. The CDR3, as DNA: TGTGCCAGCAGGAGGGACAGGGGAAACACCGGGGAGCTGTTTTTT. Residues: CASRRDRGNTGELFF.

The J gene is TRBJ1-5, the V gene TRBV19; no clear D. There are 14 residues in the CDR3. Trimming stripped 5 bases from V and 4 bases from J, with 12 bases between. The germline V gene has CDR1 LNHDA and CDR2 SQIVND (reference sequence). The DNA of the CDR3 is TGTGCCAGTAGTCTCCGGACTGATAATCAGCCCCAGCATTTT. It is translated as CASSLRTDNQPQHF. The whole variable domain, filled in from reference TRBV19 and TRBJ1-5, reads DGGITQSPKYLFRKEGQNVTLSCEQNLNHDAMYWYRQDPGQGLRLIYYSQIVNDFQKGDIAEGYSVSREKKESFPLTVTSAQKNPTAFYLCASSLRTDNQPQHFGDGTRLSIL.

The V gene is TRBV11-3, the J gene TRBJ1-4, with D unclear. Trimming took off 5 bases at V and 0 bases at J, with 10 bases between the two ends. Germline-derived CDR1 and CDR2 are SGHNT and YENEEA. This CDR3 is 15 amino acids long. CDR3 region: CASSMTPTTNEKLFF. DNA of the CDR3: TGTGCCAGCAGCATGACACCTACAACTAATGAAAAACTGTTTTTT.

The V call is TRBV4-1, the J call TRBJ1-5, with 7 bases matching TRBD1. Germline V gene lookup returns CDR1 MGHRA and CDR2 YSYEKL. The CDR3 is made up of 15 amino acids. V lost 1 base to trimming and J lost 7 bases; unmatched junction nucleotides: 7. CDR3: CASSQGDRVGQPQHF. The CDR3, as DNA: TGCGCCAGCAGCCAAGGCGACAGGGTAGGACAGCCCCAGCATTTT.

This clone was seen more than once but under ten times. The rearrangement joins TRBV19 to TRBJ1-1; TRBD1 might be the D (6 bases). V dropped 6 bases and J dropped 0 bases, with 17 bases sitting between them. The CDR3 loop spans 16 amino acids. The germline CDR1 and CDR2 sequences are LNHDA and SQIVND (reference sequence). The CDR3 spells CASRVGGMGLNTEAFF. CDR3 DNA: TGTGCCAGTAGAGTAGGGGGGATGGGGTTGAACACTGAAGCTTTCTTT.

V gene TRBV30 combines with J gene TRBJ2-3; 9 nucleotides match TRBD2. V lost 1 base to trimming and J lost 3 bases; unmatched junction nucleotides: 5. Germline V CDR1 and CDR2: GTSNPN, SVGIG (reference sequence). The CDR3 spans 15 residues. The CDR3 reads CAWSGGGRVTDTQYF. The CDR3 DNA sequence: TGTGCCTGGAGTGGGGGCGGGAGGGTTACAGATACGCAGTATTTT.

The chain uses TRBV10-2 and TRBJ2-3, with no clear D. CDR3 length equals 12 residues. Germline CDR1 reads WSHSY; CDR2 reads SAAADI. The CDR3 loop reads CATTRGTDTQYF. The CDR3 DNA is TGCGCAACAACGCGAGGAACAGATACGCAGTATTTT.

The V and J genes are TRBV5-1 and TRBJ2-5, with D unresolved. Germline assignment: CDR1 SGHRS and CDR2 YFSETQ. Deletions cut 1 base from V and 4 bases from J, with 20 bases between. This CDR3 comprises 17 residues. CDR3 region: CASSLKGRLIVGETQYF. In DNA form, the CDR3 reads TGCGCCAGCAGCTTGAAAGGCAGGTTAATTGTGGGAGAGACCCAGTACTTC.

The rearrangement uses TRBV29-1 and TRBJ2-3; 8 positions match TRBD2. The CDR3 contains 13 residues. J gave up 4 bases and V 8 bases, and 8 bases lay outside the gene matches. Germline-derived CDR1 and CDR2 are SQVTM and ANQGSEA. The CDR3 DNA sequence: TGCAGCTCACGGGGGGGGGCCGCAGATACGCAGTATTTT. It translates to CSSRGGAADTQYF.

The chain joins TRBV19 to TRBJ2-1; 10 positions match TRBD1. J was trimmed by 1 base and V by 3 bases; bases with no gene match: 6. Germline CDR1 reads LNHDA; CDR2 reads SQIVND (reference sequence). This CDR3 comprises 17 residues. The CDR3 nucleotides are TGTGCCAGTAGTATCGCCCCGGGACAGGGGTCCTACAATGAGCAGTTCTTC. Residues: CASSIAPGQGSYNEQFF.

This clone was picked up a small number of times. The rearrangement joins TRBV30 to TRBJ2-7; D remains ambiguous. Per the germline V gene, CDR1 is GTSNPN and CDR2 is SVGIG (reference sequence). The CDR3 contains 12 residues. V lost 2 bases to trimming and J lost 7 bases, with 12 bases between them. The CDR3 protein is CAWSRPPGEQYF. The CDR3 DNA is TGTGCCTGGAGTAGGCCGCCCGGGGAGCAGTACTTC.

This sequence joins TRBV9 and TRBJ2-6; 7 bases are shared with TRBD2. Trimming cost V 7 bases and J 0 bases; bases outside gene matches: 10. The CDR3 has 17 residues. Germline assignment: CDR1 SGDLS and CDR2 YYNGEE. The CDR3 DNA is TGTGCCAGCGGGACTACCCGAGCCAGCTCTGGGGCCAACGTCCTGACTTTC. The encoded protein is CASGTTRASSGANVLTF.

This chain connects TRBV4-1 to TRBJ2-5; 7 bases are shared with TRBD2. The CDR3 is 14 residues long. CDR1 is MGHRA and CDR2 is YSYEKL in the germline V gene. J lost 6 bases, V lost 1 base, and 5 bases had no gene match. The CDR3 DNA reads TGCGCCAGCAGCCAAGCGGGGGGTTCTCAGACCCAGTACTTC. Translation gives CASSQAGGSQTQYF.

By its share, this clone is medium-sized. V gene TRBV7-2 combines with J gene TRBJ2-3, with D possibly TRBD2 on 5 matching bases. V lost 4 bases and J lost 8, with 13 bases in between. In germline, CDR1 is SGHTA, CDR2 FQGNSA. The CDR3 has 13 amino acids. In DNA form, the CDR3 reads TGTGCCAGCAGCTCGATTCGGGCGGGTACGCAGTATTTT. Translated, it gives CASSSIRAGTQYF.

This clone appeared a few times. The rearrangement links TRBV29-1 to TRBJ1-4; the match to TRBD1 covers 7 bases. This CDR3 contains 13 residues. From germline, CDR1 is SQVTM and CDR2 ANQGSEA. Trimming took 1 base from V and 8 from J; bases not matched to a gene: 4. CDR3 protein: CSVEARGREKLFF. The CDR3 region has the DNA TGCAGCGTTGAAGCCAGGGGGAGGGAAAAACTGTTTTTT.

This clone has just a few counts. This chain links TRBV18 with TRBJ1-5; the D gene is possibly TRBD1 (5 bases). The CDR3 sequence is 13 residues long. V lost 2 bases and J 11 bases, leaving 13 bases between the germline ends. Germline CDR1 and CDR2: KGHSH and LQKENI. The CDR3 DNA reads as TGTGCCAGCTCACCAAACACAGGTGATGCCCAGCATTTT. The encoded protein is CASSPNTGDAQHF.